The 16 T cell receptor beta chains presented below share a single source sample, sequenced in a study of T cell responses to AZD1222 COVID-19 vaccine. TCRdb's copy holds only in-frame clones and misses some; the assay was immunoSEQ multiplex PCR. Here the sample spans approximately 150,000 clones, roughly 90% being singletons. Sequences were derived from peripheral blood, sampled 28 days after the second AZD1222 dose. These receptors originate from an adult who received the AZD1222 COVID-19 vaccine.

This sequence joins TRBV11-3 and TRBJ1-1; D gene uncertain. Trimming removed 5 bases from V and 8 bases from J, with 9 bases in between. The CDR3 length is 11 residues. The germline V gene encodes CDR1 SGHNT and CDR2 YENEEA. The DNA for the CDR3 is TGTGCCAGCAGCCAGATCGTGGAAGCTTTCTTT. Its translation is CASSQIVEAFF.

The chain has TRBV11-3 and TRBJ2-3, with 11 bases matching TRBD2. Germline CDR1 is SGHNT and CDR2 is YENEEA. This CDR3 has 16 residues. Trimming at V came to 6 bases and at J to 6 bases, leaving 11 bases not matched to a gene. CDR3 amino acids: CASSKGTSGSSDTQYF. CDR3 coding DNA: TGTGCCAGCAGTAAAGGCACTAGCGGGAGTTCTGATACGCAGTATTTT.

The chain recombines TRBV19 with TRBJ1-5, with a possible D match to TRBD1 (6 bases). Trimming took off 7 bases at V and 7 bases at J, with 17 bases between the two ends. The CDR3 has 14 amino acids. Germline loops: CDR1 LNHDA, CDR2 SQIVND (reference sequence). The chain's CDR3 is CASNVRGAAQPQHF. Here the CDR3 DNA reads TGTGCCAGTAATGTTCGGGGGGCCGCGCAGCCCCAGCATTTT.

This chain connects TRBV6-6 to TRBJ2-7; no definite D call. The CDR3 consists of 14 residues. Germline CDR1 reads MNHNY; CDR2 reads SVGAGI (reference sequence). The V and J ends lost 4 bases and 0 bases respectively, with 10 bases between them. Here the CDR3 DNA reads TGTGCCAGCAGTTTTTCTGGGAACTCCTACGAGCAGTACTTC. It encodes CASSFSGNSYEQYF.

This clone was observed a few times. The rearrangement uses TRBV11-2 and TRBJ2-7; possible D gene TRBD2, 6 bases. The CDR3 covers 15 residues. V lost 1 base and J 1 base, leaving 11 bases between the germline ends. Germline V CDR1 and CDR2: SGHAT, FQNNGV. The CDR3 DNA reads TGTGCCAGCAGCTTAGGTCCGACTAGTTCCTACGAGCAGTACTTC. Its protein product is CASSLGPTSSYEQYF.

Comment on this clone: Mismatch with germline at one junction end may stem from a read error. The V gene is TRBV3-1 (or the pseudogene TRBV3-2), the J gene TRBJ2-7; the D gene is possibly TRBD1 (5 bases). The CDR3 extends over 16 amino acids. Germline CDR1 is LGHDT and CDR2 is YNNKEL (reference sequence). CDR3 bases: TGTGCCAGCAGCCCCCTCTGGGGCTTCGTCTCCTACGGGCAGTACTTC. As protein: CASSPLWGFVSYGQYF.

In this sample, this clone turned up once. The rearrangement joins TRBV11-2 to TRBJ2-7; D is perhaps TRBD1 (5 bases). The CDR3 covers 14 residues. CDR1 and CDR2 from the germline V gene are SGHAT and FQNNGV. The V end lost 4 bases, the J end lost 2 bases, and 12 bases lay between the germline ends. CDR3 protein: CASSSSGFPYEQYF. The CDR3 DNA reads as TGTGCCAGCAGCTCCTCAGGGTTCCCCTACGAGCAGTACTTC.

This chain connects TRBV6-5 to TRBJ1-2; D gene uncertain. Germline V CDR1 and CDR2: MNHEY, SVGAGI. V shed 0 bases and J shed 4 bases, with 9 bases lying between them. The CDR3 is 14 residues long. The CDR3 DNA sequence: TGTGCCAGCAGTTACTCGAAAACAGCCTATGGCTACACCTTC. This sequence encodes CASSYSKTAYGYTF.

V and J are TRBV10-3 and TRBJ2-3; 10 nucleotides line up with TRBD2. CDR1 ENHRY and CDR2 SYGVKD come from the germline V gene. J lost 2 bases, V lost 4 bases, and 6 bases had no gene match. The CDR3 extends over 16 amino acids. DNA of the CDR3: TGTGCCATCAGTGGACGGACTAGCGGCTCCACAGATACGCAGTATTTT. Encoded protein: CAISGRTSGSTDTQYF.

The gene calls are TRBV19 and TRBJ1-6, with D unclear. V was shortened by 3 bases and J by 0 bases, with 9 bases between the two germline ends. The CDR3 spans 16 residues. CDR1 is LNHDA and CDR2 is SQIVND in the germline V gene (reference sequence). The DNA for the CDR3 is TGTGCCAGTAGTATCGGCCCGAGCTCCTATAATTCACCCCTCCACTTT. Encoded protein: CASSIGPSSYNSPLHF. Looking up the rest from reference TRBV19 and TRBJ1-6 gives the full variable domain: DGGITQSPKYLFRKEGQNVTLSCEQNLNHDAMYWYRQDPGQGLRLIYYSQIVNDFQKGDIAEGYSVSREKKESFPLTVTSAQKNPTAFYLCASSIGPSSYNSPLHFGNGTRLTVT.

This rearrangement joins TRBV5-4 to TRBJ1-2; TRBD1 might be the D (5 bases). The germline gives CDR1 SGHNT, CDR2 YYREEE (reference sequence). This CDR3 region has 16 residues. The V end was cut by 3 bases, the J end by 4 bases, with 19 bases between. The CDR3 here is CASSSILMGHLYGYTF. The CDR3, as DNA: TGTGCCAGCAGCTCTATCCTGATGGGGCACCTCTATGGCTACACCTTC.

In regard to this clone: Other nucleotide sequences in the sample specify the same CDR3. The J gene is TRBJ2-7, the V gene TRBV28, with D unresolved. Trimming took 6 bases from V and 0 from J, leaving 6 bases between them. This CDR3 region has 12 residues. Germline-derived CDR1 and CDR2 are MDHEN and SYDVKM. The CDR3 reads CASSLGSYEQYF. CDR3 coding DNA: TGTGCCAGCAGCCTAGGCTCCTACGAGCAGTACTTC.

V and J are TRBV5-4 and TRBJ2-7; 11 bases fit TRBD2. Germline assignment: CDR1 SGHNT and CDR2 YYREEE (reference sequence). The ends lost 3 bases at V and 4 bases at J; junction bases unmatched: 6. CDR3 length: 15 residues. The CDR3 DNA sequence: TGTGCCAGCAGCTCGGGACTAGCGGTGACATACGAGCAGTACTTC. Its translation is CASSSGLAVTYEQYF.

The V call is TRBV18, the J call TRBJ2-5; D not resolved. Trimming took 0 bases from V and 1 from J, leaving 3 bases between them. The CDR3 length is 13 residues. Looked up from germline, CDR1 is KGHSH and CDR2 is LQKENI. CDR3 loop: CASSPPSQETQYF. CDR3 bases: TGTGCCAGCTCACCACCGAGCCAAGAGACCCAGTACTTC.

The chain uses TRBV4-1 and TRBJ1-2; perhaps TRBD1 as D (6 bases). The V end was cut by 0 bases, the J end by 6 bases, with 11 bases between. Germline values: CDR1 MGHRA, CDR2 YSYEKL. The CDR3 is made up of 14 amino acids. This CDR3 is CASSQDRTAHGYTF. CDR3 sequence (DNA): TGCGCCAGCAGCCAAGATAGGACAGCCCATGGCTACACCTTC.

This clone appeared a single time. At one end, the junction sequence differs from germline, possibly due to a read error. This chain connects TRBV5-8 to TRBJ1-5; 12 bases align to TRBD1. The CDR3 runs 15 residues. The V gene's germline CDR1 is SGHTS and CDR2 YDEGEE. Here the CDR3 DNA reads TGTGCCAGCAGCGCCGGGACAGGGGGCAACCAGCCCCAGCATTTT. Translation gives CASSAGTGGNQPQHF.